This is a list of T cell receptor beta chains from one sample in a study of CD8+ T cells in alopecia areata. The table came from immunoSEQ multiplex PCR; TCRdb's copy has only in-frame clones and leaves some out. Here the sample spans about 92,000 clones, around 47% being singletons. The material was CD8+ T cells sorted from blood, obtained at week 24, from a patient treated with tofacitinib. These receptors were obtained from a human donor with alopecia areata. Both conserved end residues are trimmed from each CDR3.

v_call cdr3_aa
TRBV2 ASSEAPDRLDTGELF
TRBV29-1 SVSGGGSYEQY
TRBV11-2 ASSSRTSGEGKGTQY
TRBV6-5 ASSPTGDQPQH
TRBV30 AWGTEGSYNEQF
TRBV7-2 ASSQEVAGYTDTQY
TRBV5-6 ASSLSSPTYEQY
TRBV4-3 ASSQDDQGSYEQY
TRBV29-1 SVVTAEAF
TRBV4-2 ASSQGLEQY
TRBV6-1 ASSELDREAKNIQY
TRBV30 AWSVADSTEAF
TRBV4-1 ASSQPGRKNTEAF
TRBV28 ASGQSQETQY
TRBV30 AWKEGYGYT
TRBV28 ASSPGPKYGYT
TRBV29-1 SVGGAPWYEQF
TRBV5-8 ASSHRQGGSYEQY
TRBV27 ASSFPGGRELF
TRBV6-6 ASSYGIGNQPQH
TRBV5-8 ASSLEAGSGY
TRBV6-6 ASSYSQGPFQETQY
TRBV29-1 SAGKGGTGYEQY
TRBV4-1 ASSQDRGQGLGSNQPQH
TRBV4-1 ASSPLLGNHYEQY
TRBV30 AWSAQDRASSYEQY
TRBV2 ASRFTAQETQY
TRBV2 ASSIGQGYNEQF
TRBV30 AYHRDRVDEQY